This T cell receptor beta chain was identified during a study of radiotherapy plus CTLA-4 blockade in lung cancer. CDR3 length: 15 residues. Germline assignment: CDR1 LGHNA and CDR2 YNFKEQ. Trimming left V 5 bases short and J 6 bases short, with 17 bases between. Only in-frame clones appear in the TCRdb table, and some are missing; sequencing was by immunoSEQ multiplex PCR. This sample has about 50,000 clones, with 84% found just once. Focal radiation plus CTLA-4 blockade with ipilimumab was administered to patients who had chemo-refractory metastatic non-small-cell lung cancer. The specimen was peripheral blood, collected from a patient treated with radiotherapy plus ipilimumab. The chain carries TRBV4-2 and TRBJ1-5, with D unclear. The clonotype was recovered from a human donor with non-small cell lung cancer whose response to radiotherapy plus ipilimumab could not be evaluated. The CDR3 DNA sequence: TGTGCCAGCAGCGACACGGCCTCTCGTATTCAGCCCCAGCATTTT. Translated, it gives CASSDTASRIQPQHF.